This T cell receptor beta chain was observed in a study of shared clonotypes between healthy human individuals. Whole-study findings and limits: Donors were few, which limited the genetic and exposure-history diversity represented.

Repertoires were generated with immunoSEQ multiplex PCR, while TCRdb's copy carries only in-frame clones and drops some. The sample lists about 450,000 clones, more than 75% occurring once. The CDR3 runs to 15 residues. The germline V gene encodes CDR1 LGHNA and CDR2 YNFKEQ. V gave up 0 bases and J gave up 3 bases, with 9 bases separating them. Notes on this clone: The antigen is not known.

Sequencing was performed on PBMCs. The TCR originated in a woman aged 40 to 55 in good health. Some clones in this sample may be carry-over from other donors' samples. This chain joins TRBV4-2 and TRBJ1-3; D perhaps matches TRBD1 (5 bases). DNA of the CDR3: TGTGCCAGCAGCCAAGAGTCCAGGGATGGAAACACCATATATTTT. Amino acid sequence: CASSQESRDGNTIYF.